This TCR beta chain originates from a study of OX40 agonist ivuxolimab in advanced cancers. Turning to the study itself: People in dose escalation had one of these cancers: hepatocellular carcinoma, melanoma, renal cell or head and neck cancer. Mean age approximately 66 years, range about 23 to 80; approximately 83% male.

General study points: Both CD4+ and CD8+ T cell populations in blood had undergone clonal expansion by week 6 at 0.1 to 3.0 mg/kg. Averaged across samples, CD8+ T cells carried more expanded clones than CD4+ did.

Sequencing was performed with immunoSEQ multiplex PCR; in TCRdb, only in-frame clones are kept and a portion is missing. The repertoire has 72,000 or so clones, approximately 86% of them found once; the top ten carry about 0.9%. To note about this clone: Its antigen is as yet unknown.

Trimming took 1 base from V and 6 from J; bases not matched to a gene: 6. The CDR3 has 14 residues. Germline loops: CDR1 GTSNPN, CDR2 SVGIG (reference sequence). This chain connects TRBV30 to TRBJ1-2, with TRBD1 matching 9 bases. Material: CD4+ or CD8+ T cells sorted from blood, obtained in a trial of the OX40 agonist ivuxolimab. This TCR was sampled from an adult with an advanced solid tumor such as melanoma, head and neck, liver or kidney cancer. Here the CDR3 reads CAWSAGGTGNGYTF. CDR3 nucleotide sequence: TGTGCCTGGAGTGCCGGGGGGACAGGGAATGGCTACACCTTC.